What follows are 18 T cell receptor beta chains derived from one specimen sequenced in a study of CD8 T cells in ankylosing spondylitis. From the 5' RACE reads, TCRdb called clonotypes with MiXCR, one entry per CDR3 protein. The sample shows approximately 300,000 distinct CDR3 sequences, about 20% of them seen only once. The specimen was blood, either unsorted or a sorted T cell fraction (not recorded which). These receptors were obtained from a male donor with ankylosing spondylitis or in good health (not recorded which).

The genes are TRBV6-6 and TRBJ2-1; D is possibly TRBD1 (6 bases). The ends were cut back, 6 bases at V and 6 bases at J, with 12 bases in the middle. The CDR3 is 13 residues long. CDR1 and CDR2 (germline): MNHNY, SVGAGI (reference sequence). The CDR3: CASSHLGGNEQFF. The CDR3 DNA sequence: TGTGCCAGCAGCCACTTAGGGGGCAATGAGCAGTTCTTC.

The rearrangement links TRBV12-3 or TRBV12-4 to TRBJ2-1; the match to TRBD1 covers 9 bases. The CDR3 extends over 14 amino acids. V lost 6 bases and J lost 5; bases outside the gene matches: 5. The CDR3 sequence: CASSRQGGHNEQFF. CDR3 bases: TGTGCCAGCAGCCGACAGGGGGGGCACAATGAGCAGTTCTTC.

In its sample, this clonotype was seen many times. This chain links TRBV5-1 with TRBJ2-2; D is ambiguous. CDR1 SGHRS and CDR2 YFSETQ come from the germline V gene. CDR3 length: 14 amino acids. V was shortened by 4 bases and J by 6 bases, with 13 bases between the two germline ends. CDR3 in amino acids: CASSPQSVPGELFF. CDR3 bases: TGCGCCAGCAGCCCCCAATCGGTTCCCGGGGAGCTGTTTTTT.

The chain combines TRBV4-1 with TRBJ2-3; 7 positions match TRBD2. CDR1 MGHRA and CDR2 YSYEKL come from the germline V gene. V was pared by 2 bases and J by 5 bases, with 4 bases of the junction left unmatched. The CDR3 loop spans 14 amino acids. The CDR3 sequence is CASSQLAVGDTQYF. Here the CDR3 DNA reads TGCGCCAGCAGCCAACTAGCGGTTGGAGATACGCAGTATTTT.

The CDR3 reads CAWSVFGAGLAEQFF. CDR3 nucleotide sequence: TGTGCCTGGAGTGTCTTCGGCGCGGGGCTGGCTGAGCAGTTCTTC. V usage is TRBV30 and J usage is TRBJ2-1; TRBD2 is a possible D gene (6 bases). The CDR3 consists of 15 residues. Germline V lookup: CDR1 GTSNPN, CDR2 SVGIG (reference sequence). Trimming left V 0 bases short and J 9 bases short, with 18 bases between.

This clonotype showed up just a few times. The junction and the germline gene differ at one end; a read error may be behind it. The chain has TRBV12-3 or TRBV12-4 and TRBJ1-1; 10 nucleotides align to TRBD1. CDR3 length equals 15 residues. CDR3 nucleotides: TGTGCCAGCACCCACCGGACAGGGGGGAACGCTGAAGCTTTCTTT. Protein product: CASTHRTGGNAEAFF.

This clonotype was observed at least ten times. The rearrangement links TRBV5-1 to TRBJ2-3; D is ambiguous. The CDR3 is 12 amino acids. CDR1 and CDR2 from the germline V gene are SGHRS and YFSETQ. Trimming took 0 bases from V and 7 from J, leaving 6 bases between them. Written as DNA, the CDR3 is TGCGCCAGCAGCTTGGAACAGTATACGCAGTATTTT. Translating gives CASSLEQYTQYF.

At least ten counts were recorded for this clonotype. V usage is TRBV20-1 and J usage is TRBJ2-3; 9 bases map to TRBD2. CDR3 size: 15 residues. The V gene's germline CDR1 is DFQATT and CDR2 SNEGSKA (reference sequence). The chain's CDR3 is CSARVAGVSTDTQYF. CDR3 coding DNA: TGCAGCGCGAGGGTAGCGGGAGTCAGCACAGATACGCAGTATTTT.

CDR3 in amino acids: CASSFRHYQETQYF. As DNA, the CDR3 is TGTGCCAGCAGTTTCAGACATTACCAAGAGACCCAGTACTTC. The V gene is TRBV5-8, the J gene TRBJ2-5; no definite D call. Trimming removed 5 bases from V and 0 bases from J, with 11 bases in between. This CDR3 has 14 residues. Germline CDR1 SGHTS, CDR2 YDEGEE.

Only one count was recorded for this clonotype. This rearrangement joins TRBV20-1 to TRBJ1-6, with D perhaps TRBD1 (5 bases). The V end was cut by 6 bases, the J end by 8 bases, with 20 bases between. CDR3 length equals 15 residues. The germline V gene has CDR1 DFQATT and CDR2 SNEGSKA (reference sequence). The CDR3 is CSAPRRGGWDSPLHF. The CDR3 DNA is TGCAGTGCCCCTAGACGGGGGGGTTGGGATTCACCCCTCCACTTT.

There are a few counts of this clonotype. The chain carries TRBV15 and TRBJ2-2, with D perhaps TRBD2 (5 bases). Trimming left V 1 base short and J 3 bases short, with 9 bases between. Germline CDR1 LNHNV, CDR2 YYDKDF (reference sequence). The CDR3 length is 15 residues. In DNA form, the CDR3 reads TGTGCCACCAGCAGAGCTGCGGGTGACACCGGGGAGCTGTTTTTT. Translating gives CATSRAAGDTGELFF.

The gene calls are TRBV25-1 and TRBJ2-1; D is ambiguous. CDR1 and CDR2 from the germline V gene are MGHDK and SYGVNS. This CDR3 comprises 15 residues. The V gene lost 2 bases and the J gene lost 0 bases, with 8 bases spanning the gap. CDR3 amino acids: CASSEPGPSYNEQFF. The CDR3, as DNA: TGTGCCAGCAGTGAACCGGGTCCCTCCTACAATGAGCAGTTCTTC.

The table lists this clonotype with a few counts. The chain is built from TRBV3-1 and TRBJ1-2; TRBD1 aligns across 7 bases. The CDR3 is 14 residues long. V shed 6 bases, J shed 5 bases, and the junction held 9 bases outside the gene matches. From germline, CDR1 is LGHDT and CDR2 YNNKEL (reference sequence). For the CDR3, the DNA is TGTGCCAGCAGTCGGGACAGTGGGATATATGGCTACACCTTC. Protein sequence: CASSRDSGIYGYTF.

This clonotype was seen more than once but under ten times. The rearrangement joins TRBV6-1 to TRBJ2-1, with a tentative D call TRBD2 (6 bases). The germline gives CDR1 MNHNS, CDR2 SASEGT. With 4 bases removed from V and 8 bases from J, the gap between germline ends came to 15 bases. This CDR3 has 14 residues. CDR3 in amino acids: CASSAGLPGDEQFF. The CDR3 coding sequence is TGTGCCAGCAGTGCGGGACTCCCCGGGGATGAGCAGTTCTTC.

This clonotype has just a few counts. The chain is built from TRBV11-2 and TRBJ2-2; D not certain. Germline assignment: CDR1 SGHAT and CDR2 FQNNGV. The CDR3 is 15 amino acids. V was trimmed by 3 bases and J by 0 bases, leaving 8 bases between them. CDR3 sequence (DNA): TGTGCCAGCAGCTTTTTGCTTGCGAACACCGGGGAGCTGTTTTTT. It specifies CASSFLLANTGELFF.

This clonotype was counted a few times. The chain has TRBV30 and TRBJ2-1; no definite D call. CDR3 length: 12 amino acids. Germline lookup yields CDR1 GTSNPN and CDR2 SVGIG (reference sequence). V was clipped by 3 bases and J by 9 bases, with 12 bases between them. The CDR3 DNA is TGTGCCTGGAGCGTCCAGTGGGGTGAGCAGTTCTTC. Amino acid sequence: CAWSVQWGEQFF.

This clonotype came up a few times. The genes are TRBV20-1 and TRBJ2-5; 10 bases are a match to TRBD2. The CDR3 spans 15 residues. CDR1 and CDR2 (germline): DFQATT, SNEGSKA (reference sequence). V shed 3 bases, J shed 0 bases, and the junction held 4 bases outside the gene matches. CDR3 loop: CSASPLAGDQETQYF. Here the CDR3 DNA reads TGCAGTGCTAGTCCGCTAGCGGGAGACCAAGAGACCCAGTACTTC.

The V call is TRBV7-6, the J call TRBJ2-2, with D uncertain. Germline V gene lookup returns CDR1 SGHVS and CDR2 FNYEAQ. Trimming stripped 0 bases from V and 7 bases from J, with 6 bases between. The CDR3 consists of 13 residues. The CDR3 nucleotides read TGTGCCAGCAGCTTAGCGTCAAACGGGGAGCTGTTTTTT. It codes for CASSLASNGELFF. Variable domain in full (rest from reference TRBV7-6 and TRBJ2-2): GAGVSQSPRYKVTKRGQDVALRCDPISGHVSLYWYRQALGQGPEFLTYFNYEAQQDKSGLPNDRFSAERPEGSISTLTIQRTEQRDSAMYRCASSLASNGELFFGEGSRLTVL.